This T cell receptor (beta chain) is drawn from a study of early T cells in non-severe SARS-CoV-2 infection. Overall study context: Unsorted whole-blood RNA was sequenced in bulk, leaving chains unpaired. Study-wide findings and caveats: The matching step, a VDJdb search, favored anti-spike CD8 responses and missed private and CD4 specificities.

Each cDNA molecule carried a unique molecular identifier. TCRdb itself ran the 5' RACE reads through MiXCR, one entry per CDR3 protein. The data hold fewer than 120,000 distinct CDR3 sequences, with around 13% observed a single time. Points on this clonotype: Its antigen is currently unknown.

The germline V and J ends were trimmed by 8 bases and 3 bases, with 16 bases remaining between them. This CDR3 has 14 residues. Germline loops: CDR1 SQVTM, CDR2 ANQGSEA. The sequenced sample was whole blood, obtained at baseline. This sequence was found in an adult who was a healthcare worker with PCR-confirmed SARS-CoV-2 infection or an uninfected control (not recorded which). The chain carries TRBV29-1 and TRBJ2-2; D remains ambiguous. CDR3 sequence reads: CSCEVNRDTGELFF. The CDR3 region has the DNA TGCAGCTGCGAGGTGAATAGGGACACCGGGGAGCTGTTTTTT.